This T cell receptor beta chain was obtained from a study of blood T cells in healthy people across ages. Study details: Template switching captured about one barcoded beta molecule per two T cells.

For the second PCR, which ran for about 7 to 11 cycles, a sample-barcoded 5' primer and a J-beta primer mix were used. A template-switch adaptor that had 12 random nucleotides put a tag on each cDNA molecule. TCRdb used MiXCR to reprocess the 5' RACE reads, holding one entry per CDR3 protein. The table records roughly 1,500,000 distinct CDR3 sequences, approximately 38% of them present only once. Only a few counts were recorded for this clonotype. Its antigen is unidentified. General study findings and limits: Naive CD4+ cells and diversity were both higher in long-lived donors than in aged donors. Using unsorted PBMCs precluded a conclusive naive versus antigen-experienced comparison.

What was sequenced was blood. The origin of this receptor is a woman under 30 in good health.

CDR3 sequence reads: CATSRAGVAYEQYF. CDR3 in DNA: TGTGCCACCAGCAGAGCCGGGGTTGCCTACGAGCAGTACTTC. The chain links TRBV15 to TRBJ2-7; D may be TRBD2 (5 bases). The V and J ends lost 1 base and 2 bases respectively, with 9 bases between them. The CDR3 sequence is 14 residues long. Germline CDR1 LNHNV, CDR2 YYDKDF (reference sequence).